This T cell receptor (beta chain) derives from a study of regulatory T cells in long-lasting Graves disease. Across the whole study: Over 5 years on antithyroid drugs plus positive TSH receptor antibodies marked Graves' disease as persistent.

With 0 bases removed from V and 4 bases from J, the gap between germline ends came to 6 bases. The CDR3 is 13 amino acids. Germline CDR1 reads LGHDT; CDR2 reads YNNKEL (reference sequence). Time point reported: persistent/refractory GD, antithyroid drugs over 5 years with positive TRAb. Making the TCR library involved RNA that had been extracted from PBMCs. Building the TCR beta libraries relied on iRepertoire HTBI primers, and CDR3 regions underwent Arm-PCR. MiXCR, applied by TCRdb to the multiplex PCR reads, yields one record per CDR3 protein. Of almost 350,000 distinct CDR3 sequences in the sample, about 18% were seen once.

V gene TRBV3-1 combines with J gene TRBJ1-2; D not certain. Here the sequenced sample was peripheral blood mononuclear cells (PBMCs), taken when the disease was refractory, from a patient treated with antithyroid drugs. This TCR derives from a female donor with Graves disease. CDR3 sequence reads: CASSQDRCYGYTF. In DNA, the CDR3 is TGTGCCAGCAGCCAAGATCGTTGCTATGGCTACACCTTC.